This entry lists 20 T cell receptor beta chains sequenced from one sample in a study of blood T cells in healthy people across ages. A sample-barcoded 5' primer and a J-beta primer mix were used in a second PCR of roughly 7 to 12 cycles. TCRdb itself ran the 5' RACE reads through MiXCR, one entry per CDR3 protein. The table shows about 670,000 distinct CDR3 sequences, with 40% to 45% occurring only once. Sequenced sample: blood. The receptors stem from a man older than 75 in good health.

This clonotype was recorded only once. The chain is built from TRBV20-1 and TRBJ2-1; 9 bases agree with TRBD1. The J call may be in error: the DNA end matches TRBJ2-7 better. Germline V gene data show CDR1 as DFQATT and CDR2 as SNEGSKA (reference sequence). This CDR3 is built from 14 residues. The CDR3 DNA is TGCAGTGCTTGGACCGGGACAGGGTACAATGAGCAGTACTTC. Encoded protein: CSAWTGTGYNEQYF.

Concerning this clonotype itself: A read error is possible here, since a much larger clone lies one base away. The chain is built from TRBV29-1 and TRBJ2-5; D call uncertain. This CDR3 region has 13 residues. The ends were cut back, 3 bases at V and 11 bases at J, with 19 bases in the middle. Germline lookup yields CDR1 SQVTM and CDR2 ANQGSEA. The CDR3 is CSVDQVKGNEQYF. The CDR3 DNA follows: TGCAGCGTTGACCAGGTGAAGGGCAATGAGCAGTACTTC.

This clonotype was counted between two and nine times. The chain joins TRBV7-9 to TRBJ1-6; D remains unclear. The ends were cut back, 6 bases at V and 10 bases at J, with 13 bases in the middle. Germline V gene lookup returns CDR1 SEHNR and CDR2 FQNEAQ (reference sequence). This CDR3 has 13 residues. CDR3: CASRPGVESPLHF. CDR3 DNA: TGTGCCAGCAGGCCTGGGGTCGAATCACCCCTCCACTTT.

This clonotype occurred a few times. This chain connects TRBV6-2 or TRBV6-3 to TRBJ2-1; the D is unclear. V was shortened by 6 bases and J by 9 bases, with 15 bases between the two germline ends. CDR1 is MNHEY, CDR2 SVGEGT, per germline. The CDR3 runs 13 residues. CDR3 sequence: CASSLLRGVEQFF. In DNA form, the CDR3 reads TGTGCCAGCAGCCTCCTACGAGGAGTTGAGCAGTTCTTC.

This clonotype has ten or more counts. CDR3 region: CASSIDSGGSQGGTQYF. CDR3 DNA sequence: TGTGCCAGCAGCATAGATAGCGGGGGTTCGCAAGGGGGTACGCAGTATTTT. The chain combines TRBV7-2 with TRBJ2-3, with 9 bases fitting TRBD2. This CDR3 is built from 17 residues. Germline V gene sequence: CDR1 SGHTA, CDR2 FQGNSA. V trimming: 5 bases; J trimming: 8 bases; junction bases outside the gene matches: 17.

The chain combines TRBV10-2 with TRBJ2-1; 11 nucleotides match TRBD2. The CDR3 is 14 residues long. CDR1 and CDR2 from the germline V gene are WSHSY and SAAADI. Germline trimming cut 10 bases from V and 6 bases from J; bases unmatched to any gene: 8. The CDR3 region is CATGPSGGTNEQFF. The CDR3 DNA is TGCGCCACCGGGCCTAGCGGGGGGACCAATGAGCAGTTCTTC.

As for this clonotype: This sequence may be a read error, since a much larger clone differs from it by one base. The chain carries TRBV28 and TRBJ2-3, with 9 bases aligning to TRBD2. Germline lookup yields CDR1 MDHEN and CDR2 SYDVKM. The CDR3 is made up of 15 amino acids. The CDR3 region has the DNA TGTGCCAGCAGTTTTGGCGGGAGGGGCGCAGATGCGCAGTATTTT. It specifies CASSFGGRGADAQYF.

This clonotype was seen more than once but under ten times. The J gene is TRBJ2-5, the V gene TRBV7-2; either TRBD1 or TRBD2 may supply D (6 bases each). There are 15 residues in the CDR3. Germline loops: CDR1 SGHTA, CDR2 FQGNSA. V gave up 5 bases and J gave up 7 bases, with 20 bases separating them. The CDR3 loop reads CASSLSGARGGTQYF. CDR3 in DNA: TGTGCCAGCAGCCTCAGTGGGGCCAGGGGAGGGACCCAGTACTTC.

This chain connects TRBV7-2 to TRBJ2-3; D call uncertain. Trimming cost V 5 bases and J 10 bases, with 16 bases left between them. The CDR3 is 13 residues long. CDR1 and CDR2 (germline): SGHTA, FQGNSA. The CDR3 spells CASSATGLSPQYF. CDR3 nucleotides: TGTGCCAGCAGCGCGACCGGGCTCTCTCCGCAGTATTTT.

The chain uses TRBV12-3 or TRBV12-4 and TRBJ1-2; D not certain. The V end lost 6 bases, the J end lost 8 bases, and 19 bases lay between the germline ends. The CDR3 has 14 amino acids. Here the CDR3 reads CASSLPEHKGGYTF. The CDR3 nucleotides are TGTGCCAGCAGCTTACCGGAACATAAAGGAGGCTACACCTTC.

The J gene is TRBJ1-2, the V gene TRBV7-2; 7 bases align to TRBD1. V shed 5 bases, J shed 3 bases, and the junction held 3 bases outside the gene matches. CDR1 and CDR2 (germline): SGHTA, FQGNSA. This CDR3 has 13 residues. Written as DNA, the CDR3 is TGTGCCAGCAGCATCGACAGGGACTATGGCTACACCTTC. It specifies CASSIDRDYGYTF.

This chain connects TRBV20-1 to TRBJ2-1, with TRBD2 matching 12 bases. CDR3 size: 13 residues. Losses at the gene ends were 5 bases for V and 7 bases for J; bases not matched to a gene: 3. Germline V gene data show CDR1 as DFQATT and CDR2 as SNEGSKA (reference sequence). CDR3 sequence: CSAPLAGGNEQFF. CDR3 DNA: TGCAGTGCTCCTCTAGCGGGAGGGAATGAGCAGTTCTTC.

The rearrangement links TRBV6-5 to TRBJ2-2; a weak D match, TRBD2 (6 bases). V lost 7 bases and J lost 3, with 15 bases in between. The CDR3 contains 15 residues. Per the germline V gene, CDR1 is MNHEY and CDR2 is SVGAGI. CDR3 amino acids: CASTQWRADTGELFF. The CDR3, as DNA: TGTGCCAGCACCCAGTGGAGGGCGGACACCGGGGAGCTGTTTTTT.

The chain links TRBV28 to TRBJ2-7; the match to TRBD2 covers 14 bases. This CDR3 has 15 amino acids. CDR1 is MDHEN and CDR2 is SYDVKM in the germline V gene. Germline trimming cut 5 bases from V and 3 bases from J; bases unmatched to any gene: 3. The CDR3 DNA is TGTGCCAGCAGTCGGACTAGCGGGAGGAACTACGAGCAGTACTTC. It yields the protein CASSRTSGRNYEQYF.

The chain is built from TRBV5-5 and TRBJ2-4; no reliable D call. V was cut by 0 bases and J by 1 base, with 14 bases left in between. The germline V gene encodes CDR1 SGHKS and CDR2 YYEKEE (reference sequence). This CDR3 contains 17 residues. The CDR3 DNA reads TGTGCCAGCAGCTTGGCCGATCCGAGGTTGGCCAAAAACATTCAGTACTTC. Translated, it gives CASSLADPRLAKNIQYF.

The J gene is TRBJ2-7, the V gene TRBV6-5; D is perhaps TRBD2 (5 bases). The CDR3 sequence is 15 residues long. Per the germline V gene, CDR1 is MNHEY and CDR2 is SVGAGI. V dropped 0 bases and J dropped 3 bases, with 12 bases sitting between them. The CDR3 bases are TGTGCCAGCAGTTACTCTCGTCTAGCAAACTACGAGCAGTACTTC. This translates into CASSYSRLANYEQYF.

This clonotype was observed a handful of times. The chain carries TRBV7-2 and TRBJ1-6; no reliable D call. Trimming cost V 2 bases and J 6 bases, with 11 bases left between them. The CDR3 consists of 15 residues. In germline, CDR1 is SGHTA, CDR2 FQGNSA. Here the CDR3 reads CASSLRVRGNSPLHF. DNA of the CDR3: TGTGCCAGCAGCTTACGGGTTCGGGGTAATTCACCCCTCCACTTT.

The genes are TRBV7-2 and TRBJ2-3; 8 bases agree with TRBD1. Germline values: CDR1 SGHTA, CDR2 FQGNSA. There are 14 residues in the CDR3. V lost 5 bases, J lost 7 bases, and 8 bases stayed unmatched. The CDR3 is CASSIAQGANTQYF. CDR3 nucleotides: TGTGCCAGCAGCATCGCTCAGGGGGCGAATACGCAGTATTTT.

This clonotype was detected only a few times. V gene TRBV6-5 combines with J gene TRBJ1-2; 8 bases align to TRBD1. CDR1 MNHEY and CDR2 SVGAGI come from the germline V gene. The CDR3 length is 14 residues. The junction had 5 bases not matched to a gene; V was cut back by 4 bases and J by 4 bases. CDR3 nucleotide sequence: TGTGCCAGCAGTTCCGACAGGGGCCCCTATGGCTACACCTTC. It yields the protein CASSSDRGPYGYTF.

This clonotype was counted a few times. CDR3 amino acids: CASSPRDRRSDEQYF. The DNA for the CDR3 is TGTGCCAGCAGCCCCCGGGACAGGAGAAGCGACGAGCAGTACTTC. V is TRBV7-8 and J is TRBJ2-7; 8 bases line up with TRBD1. There are 15 residues in the CDR3. Trimming took 5 bases from V and 5 from J; bases not matched to a gene: 11. Germline CDR1 and CDR2: SGHVS and FQNEAQ.